The 23 T cell receptor beta chains listed next were all sequenced from one sample in a study of blood T cell repertoires in COVID-19. Produced via immunoSEQ multiplex PCR; TCRdb's table is partial and in-frame only. Here the sample spans 70,000 to 95,000 clones, 75% to 90% being singletons. Sequences were obtained from peripheral blood. These receptors all come from a human donor with active COVID-19. The donor label of this sample is uncertain.

The chain couples TRBV7-2 to TRBJ2-5; perhaps TRBD1 as D (5 bases). CDR1 is SGHTA and CDR2 is FQGNSA in the germline V gene. The CDR3 spans 13 residues. With 5 bases removed from V and 9 bases from J, the gap between germline ends came to 16 bases. The CDR3 region is CASSRVLGAAQYF. Written as DNA, the CDR3 is TGTGCCAGCAGCCGGGTCCTAGGGGCGGCCCAGTACTTC. Drawing the rest from reference TRBV7-2 and TRBJ2-5, the complete variable domain is GAGVSQSPSNKVTEKGKDVELRCDPISGHTALYWYRQSLGQGLEFLIYFQGNSAPDKSGLPSDRFSAERTGGSVSTLTIQRTQQEDSAVYLCASSRVLGAAQYFGPGTRLLVL.

This chain uses TRBV6-5 with TRBJ1-2, with 10 nucleotides matching TRBD1. The CDR3 has 15 amino acids. Germline trimming cut 6 bases from V and 2 bases from J; bases unmatched to any gene: 6. CDR1 and CDR2 from the germline V gene are MNHEY and SVGAGI. The DNA of the CDR3 is TGTGCCAGCAGACCCGACAGGGGGCGAAACTATGGCTACACCTTC. It is translated as CASRPDRGRNYGYTF.

The rearrangement joins TRBV6-5 to TRBJ1-1, with unresolved D. The CDR3 runs to 12 residues. The V gene lost 0 bases and the J gene lost 8 bases, with 7 bases spanning the gap. Germline V gives CDR1 MNHEY, CDR2 SVGAGI. DNA for the CDR3: TGTGCCAGCAGTTACTCTGGCAGGGAAGCTTTCTTT. Residues: CASSYSGREAFF.

The chain carries TRBV18 and TRBJ1-4; D call uncertain. The ends were cut back, 3 bases at V and 5 bases at J, with 16 bases in the middle. The CDR3 totals 16 residues. The germline CDR1 and CDR2 sequences are KGHSH and LQKENI. The CDR3, as DNA: TGTGCCAGCTCACCCCGCCTGGCAGGATTAAATGAAAAACTGTTTTTT. Its translation: CASSPRLAGLNEKLFF.

This clone has a single count. The chain recombines TRBV12-5 with TRBJ1-1; possibly TRBD1 for D (5 bases). Germline V CDR1 and CDR2: LGHNT, FRNRAP. Deletions cut 3 bases from V and 0 bases from J, with 8 bases between. CDR3 length equals 14 residues. The CDR3 bases are TGTGCTAGTGGTTTTAAGGGGCTGAACACTGAAGCTTTCTTT. Its translation is CASGFKGLNTEAFF. The whole variable domain, filled in from reference TRBV12-5 and TRBJ1-1, reads DARVTQTPRHKVTEMGQEVTMRCQPILGHNTVFWYRQTMMQGLELLAYFRNRAPLDDSGMPKDRFSAEMPDATLATLKIQPSEPRDSAVYFCASGFKGLNTEAFFGQGTRLTVV.

The J gene is TRBJ1-2, the V gene TRBV15, with 7 positions matching TRBD1. Germline V CDR1 and CDR2: LNHNV, YYDKDF (reference sequence). The CDR3 is made up of 16 amino acids. With 1 base clipped from V and 4 bases from J, the junction kept 9 bases outside the gene matches. The CDR3 sequence: CATSRGYGQAIYGYTF. CDR3 coding DNA: TGTGCCACCAGCAGAGGCTACGGACAGGCAATCTATGGCTACACCTTC. The full variable domain, its missing parts supplied by reference TRBV15 and TRBJ1-2, is DAMVIQNPRYQVTQFGKPVTLSCSQTLNHNVMYWYQQKSSQAPKLLFHYYDKDFNNEADTPDNFQSRRPNTSFCFLDIRSPGLGDTAMYLCATSRGYGQAIYGYTFGSGTRLTVV.

This clone was seen just once. The chain has TRBV9 and TRBJ1-5; TRBD1 matches at 7 bases. Germline V gene sequence: CDR1 SGDLS, CDR2 YYNGEE. The CDR3 has 13 residues. Trimming at V came to 3 bases and at J to 5 bases, leaving 2 bases not matched to a gene. The CDR3 DNA reads TGTGCCAGCAGCGGGGACAGCTATCAGCCCCAGCATTTT. This sequence encodes CASSGDSYQPQHF.

The CDR3 is CAWIGLAGTNTGELFF. The CDR3 nucleotides are TGTGCCTGGATAGGACTAGCGGGGACGAACACCGGGGAGCTGTTTTTT. This rearrangement joins TRBV30 to TRBJ2-2; 12 nucleotides align to TRBD2. V trimming: 4 bases; J trimming: 0 bases; junction bases outside the gene matches: 3. CDR3 length: 16 residues. Germline V lookup: CDR1 GTSNPN, CDR2 SVGIG (reference sequence).

The chain couples TRBV14 to TRBJ1-6; D call uncertain. The V gene's germline CDR1 is SGHDN and CDR2 FVKESK. CDR3 length: 15 amino acids. Trimming stripped 3 bases from V and 6 bases from J, with 12 bases between. DNA for the CDR3: TGTGCCAGCAGCCAGACATTAGGCCGTAATTCACCCCTCCACTTT. Encoded protein: CASSQTLGRNSPLHF.

This chain connects TRBV19 to TRBJ1-1; D remains unclear. CDR1 is LNHDA, CDR2 SQIVND, per germline (reference sequence). The V gene lost 3 bases and the J gene lost 4 bases, with 12 bases spanning the gap. The CDR3 has 14 amino acids. The CDR3 DNA is TGTGCCAGTAGTATTTCAACTCGCGGCACTGAAGCTTTCTTT. It specifies CASSISTRGTEAFF.

The chain links TRBV5-1 to TRBJ2-7, with TRBD1 matching over 8 bases. Germline CDR1 is SGHRS and CDR2 is YFSETQ. CDR3 length: 16 amino acids. With V trimmed by 2 bases and J by 0 bases, 7 bases remained unmatched. CDR3 region: CASSLIGQGSSYEQYF. CDR3 sequence (DNA): TGCGCCAGCAGCTTAATAGGACAGGGCAGCTCCTACGAGCAGTACTTC.

V gene TRBV7-2 combines with J gene TRBJ2-5; TRBD1 matches 8 bases. Germline V lookup: CDR1 SGHTA, CDR2 FQGNSA. The junction had 10 bases not matched to a gene; V was cut back by 5 bases and J by 2 bases. This CDR3 comprises 16 residues. In DNA, the CDR3 is TGTGCCAGCAGCAGAGGACGGACAGGGTTGCAAGAGACCCAGTACTTC. It codes for CASSRGRTGLQETQYF.

The rearrangement joins TRBV4-1 to TRBJ2-3, with 9 bases aligning to TRBD2. The CDR3 has 15 amino acids. V lost 4 bases to trimming and J lost 2 bases; unmatched junction nucleotides: 4. Germline V gene sequence: CDR1 MGHRA, CDR2 YSYEKL. The CDR3 DNA reads TGCGCCAGCAGCCTTCGACTAGCGGACACAGATACGCAGTATTTT. Protein: CASSLRLADTDTQYF.

In its sample, this clone was seen a few times. At one end the junction does not follow the germline gene, possibly because of a read error. The rearrangement links TRBV7-9 to TRBJ1-6; D remains unclear. Per germline, CDR1 SEHNR and CDR2 FQNEAQ (reference sequence). The CDR3 sequence is 15 residues long. The DNA of the CDR3 is TGTGCCAGCAGCATAGCCGGGAGGAGTAATTCACCCCTCCACTTT. Translating it yields CASSIAGRSNSPLHF.

This clone showed up just once. V is TRBV5-6 and J is TRBJ2-5; D uncertain. The CDR3 covers 13 residues. Germline V gene lookup returns CDR1 SGHDT and CDR2 YYEEEE. Trimming cost V 3 bases and J 0 bases, with 6 bases left between them. The CDR3 region is CASSYSNQETQYF. The CDR3 DNA is TGTGCCAGCAGCTACAGCAACCAAGAGACCCAGTACTTC.

The genes are TRBV7-2 and TRBJ1-2; D perhaps matches TRBD1 (5 bases). Trimming cost V 1 base and J 5 bases, with 8 bases left between them. Per the germline V gene, CDR1 is SGHTA and CDR2 is FQGNSA. The CDR3 contains 13 residues. CDR3 DNA sequence: TGTGCCAGCAGCTTAGACAGGTTTTATGGCTACACCTTC. This translates into CASSLDRFYGYTF.

The V gene is TRBV2, the J gene TRBJ2-7, with D perhaps TRBD1 (5 bases). The CDR3 consists of 13 residues. The V and J ends lost 8 bases and 2 bases respectively, with 13 bases between them. Germline V lookup: CDR1 SNHLY, CDR2 FYNNEI. CDR3 DNA: TGTGCCAGCCGCCCTGACAGAGCCTACGAGCAGTACTTC. It specifies CASRPDRAYEQYF.

J is TRBJ1-6 and V is TRBV6-2 or TRBV6-3; D is uncertain. The germline V gene encodes CDR1 MNHEY and CDR2 SVGEGT. The CDR3 has 14 amino acids. V was pared by 2 bases and J by 10 bases, with 12 bases between. The CDR3 nucleotides are TGTGCCAGCAGTTACCTCAACCGCGGCTCACCCCTCCACTTT. It encodes CASSYLNRGSPLHF.

The V gene is TRBV19, the J gene TRBJ1-1, with D unclear. The CDR3 has 13 residues. The germline CDR1 and CDR2 sequences are LNHDA and SQIVND (reference sequence). V lost 5 bases to trimming and J lost 5 bases, with 12 bases between them. The CDR3 loop reads CASSAGGATEAFF. CDR3 bases: TGTGCCAGTAGTGCAGGAGGCGCGACTGAAGCTTTCTTT. Combining the CDR3 with reference TRBV19 and TRBJ1-1 gives the whole variable domain DGGITQSPKYLFRKEGQNVTLSCEQNLNHDAMYWYRQDPGQGLRLIYYSQIVNDFQKGDIAEGYSVSREKKESFPLTVTSAQKNPTAFYLCASSAGGATEAFFGQGTRLTVV.

This chain joins TRBV6-5 and TRBJ2-7; TRBD1 might be the D (6 bases). V was trimmed by 2 bases and J by 3 bases, leaving 11 bases between them. The CDR3 runs 14 residues. The germline V gene has CDR1 MNHEY and CDR2 SVGAGI. CDR3 in DNA: TGTGCCAGCAGTTACCGGGACACCTTCTACGAGCAGTACTTC. Its protein is CASSYRDTFYEQYF.

This chain uses TRBV6-6 with TRBJ1-5, with D possibly TRBD1 on 5 matching bases. Deletions cut 8 bases from V and 2 bases from J, with 13 bases between. CDR1 and CDR2 (germline): MNHNY, SVGAGI (reference sequence). This CDR3 region has 14 residues. The chain's CDR3 is CASFDPRGNQPQHF. Here the CDR3 DNA reads TGTGCCAGCTTCGACCCCAGGGGCAATCAGCCCCAGCATTTT.

The chain couples TRBV4-1 to TRBJ2-7; 7 nucleotides line up with TRBD1. The germline CDR1 and CDR2 sequences are MGHRA and YSYEKL. Trimming took 5 bases from V and 3 from J; bases not matched to a gene: 13. The CDR3 is made up of 16 amino acids. Here the CDR3 reads CASSKRHTGTDYEQYF. The CDR3 DNA reads as TGCGCCAGCAGCAAGCGGCATACCGGGACAGACTACGAGCAGTACTTC.

The count of this clone is one. The chain employs TRBV29-1 and TRBJ1-2; 10 nucleotides align to TRBD1. The CDR3 runs to 14 residues. Germline CDR1 SQVTM, CDR2 ANQGSEA. V dropped 0 bases and J dropped 6; count of bases not matched to a gene: 4. The CDR3 nucleotides read TGCAGCGTTGAAGATCGGGACAGGGGCGATGGCTACACCTTC. Protein product: CSVEDRDRGDGYTF.